This T cell receptor beta chain originates from a study of immune evolution from preneoplasia to lung adenocarcinoma. V gave up 1 base and J gave up 4 bases, with 9 bases separating them. The CDR3 runs 14 residues. Germline V gene data show CDR1 as SGHKS and CDR2 as YYEKEE (reference sequence). Clones were read by immunoSEQ multiplex PCR, and TCRdb kept only the in-frame ones, dropping some. The top ten clones hold around 6.1% of a sample with 30,000 to 45,000 clones, about 73% of them seen once. General study findings and limits: Top clone frequencies peaked in normal lung, apparently declining through invasive adenocarcinoma. Clonality was highest in normal lung, lower in later-stage lesions apparently. KRAS-mutant nodules had the highest T cell clonality.

As for this clone: Its antigen is unknown.

The V call is TRBV5-5, the J call TRBJ1-5; D gene unclear. The TCR sequence derives from a person between 60 and 69 years old with lung adenocarcinoma. The sequencing sample was made of FFPE invasive lung adenocarcinoma tissue. The CDR3 is CASSLLAENQPQHF. CDR3 bases: TGTGCCAGCAGCTTGTTGGCAGAGAATCAGCCCCAGCATTTT.